Listed below are T cell receptor beta chains from one sample, sequenced in a study of T cell responses to AZD1222 COVID-19 vaccine. Sequencing used immunoSEQ multiplex PCR; TCRdb keeps in-frame clones, though not all of them. This sample has about 140,000 clones, with roughly nine tenths found just once. The sample was peripheral blood, taken on day 0 of AZD1222 vaccination. These receptors came from an adult in good health. CDR3s include the opening cysteine and the closing phenylalanine or tryptophan. Each record gives: CDR3 DNA, CDR3 protein, CDR3 length, V gene, D gene, J gene. D genes are given only for firm matches.

TGTGCCAGCAGCGTAGCCCTTTGGGGGGATGATGGCTACACCTTC CASSVALWGDDGYTF 15 TRBV9 - TRBJ1-2
TGTGCCAGCAGCCAAGATGAGGGCCCCTATGGCTACACCTTC CASSQDEGPYGYTF 14 TRBV3-1/TRBV3-2 - TRBJ1-2
TGTGCCAGCAGTTACGATACAAATCAGCCCCAGCATTTT CASSYDTNQPQHF 13 TRBV6-5 - TRBJ1-5
TGTGCCAGCAGCACTCGGACCGGATTCCAAGAGACCCAGTACTTC CASSTRTGFQETQYF 15 TRBV7-7 - TRBJ2-5
TGTGCCAGCAGTCCGCCGACAGGGGTGGAGCAGTTCTTC CASSPPTGVEQFF 13 TRBV12-3/TRBV12-4 TRBD1 TRBJ2-1
TGTGCCAGTAGGGGACAGGGGGATGGCTACACCTTC CASRGQGDGYTF 12 TRBV19 TRBD1 TRBJ1-2
TGTGCCAGTAGTCGGGGTCCTAATCAAGAGACCCAGTACTTC CASSRGPNQETQYF 14 TRBV19 - TRBJ2-5
TGTGCCAGCAGCATTGGACAGGGGGGTACTGAAGCTTTCTTT CASSIGQGGTEAFF 14 TRBV9 TRBD1 TRBJ1-1
TGTGCCATCAGTGAGGCCAATTACAATGAGCAGTTCTTC CAISEANYNEQFF 13 TRBV10-3 - TRBJ2-1
TGTGCCAGCAGCACCCCACAGGGAGGAGCCCAGCATTTT CASSTPQGGAQHF 13 TRBV6-5 - TRBJ1-5
TGTGCCAGCAGTCCTCGGACACGCCCGACCCACTCCTATAATTCACCCCTCCACTTT CASSPRTRPTHSYNSPLHF 19 TRBV28 - TRBJ1-6
TGTGCCAGCAGTTACTCTATCCCGACTAGGGCCTACAATGAGCAGTTCTTC CASSYSIPTRAYNEQFF 17 TRBV6-2/TRBV6-3 - TRBJ2-1
TGTGCCAGCAGCCAGGGGACAGGGGGGACATATTCCTACGAGCAGTACTTC CASSQGTGGTYSYEQYF 17 TRBV11-2 TRBD1 TRBJ2-7
TGTGCCAGCAGCTTTAACGGATATGGCTACACCTTC CASSFNGYGYTF 12 TRBV7-3 - TRBJ1-2